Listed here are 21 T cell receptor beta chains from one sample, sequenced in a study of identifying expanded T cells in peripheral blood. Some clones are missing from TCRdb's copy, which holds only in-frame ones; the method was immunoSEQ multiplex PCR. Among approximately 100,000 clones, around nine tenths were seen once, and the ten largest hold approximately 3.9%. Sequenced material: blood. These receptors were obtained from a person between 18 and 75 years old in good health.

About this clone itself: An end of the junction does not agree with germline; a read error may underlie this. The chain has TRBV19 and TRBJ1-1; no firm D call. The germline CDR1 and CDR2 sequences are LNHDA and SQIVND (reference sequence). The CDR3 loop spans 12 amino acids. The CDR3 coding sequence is TGTGCCAGTAGTATAGATAACAGTGAAGCTTTCTTT. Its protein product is CASSIDNSEAFF.

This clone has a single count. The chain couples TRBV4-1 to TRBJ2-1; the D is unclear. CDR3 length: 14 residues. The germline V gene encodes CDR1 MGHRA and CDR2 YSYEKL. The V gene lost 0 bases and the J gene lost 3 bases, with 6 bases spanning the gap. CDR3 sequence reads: CASSQEPGYNEQFF. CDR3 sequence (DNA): TGCGCCAGCAGCCAAGAGCCCGGCTACAATGAGCAGTTCTTC.

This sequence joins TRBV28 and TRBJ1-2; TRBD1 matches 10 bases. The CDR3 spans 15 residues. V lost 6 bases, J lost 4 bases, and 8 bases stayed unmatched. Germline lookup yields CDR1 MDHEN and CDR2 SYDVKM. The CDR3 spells CASSPPTGGVYGYTF. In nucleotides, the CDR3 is TGTGCCAGCAGCCCCCCGACAGGGGGCGTCTATGGCTACACCTTC.

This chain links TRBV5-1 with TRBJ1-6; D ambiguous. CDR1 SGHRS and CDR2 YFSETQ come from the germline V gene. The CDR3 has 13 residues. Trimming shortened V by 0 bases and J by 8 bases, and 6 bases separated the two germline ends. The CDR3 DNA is TGCGCCAGCAGCTTGGCCGGGTATTCACCCCTCCACTTT. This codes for CASSLAGYSPLHF.

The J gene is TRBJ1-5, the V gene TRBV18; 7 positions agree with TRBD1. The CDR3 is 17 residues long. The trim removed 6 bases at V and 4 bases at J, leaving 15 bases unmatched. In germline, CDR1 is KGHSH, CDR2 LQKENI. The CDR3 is CASSPAGTAGGNQPQHF. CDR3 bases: TGTGCCAGCTCCCCCGCCGGGACAGCAGGGGGGAATCAGCCCCAGCATTTT.

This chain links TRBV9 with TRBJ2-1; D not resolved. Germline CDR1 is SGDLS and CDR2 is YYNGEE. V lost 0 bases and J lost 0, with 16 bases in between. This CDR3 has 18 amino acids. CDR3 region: CASSVGMGSSSSYNEQFF. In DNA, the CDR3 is TGTGCCAGCAGCGTAGGGATGGGATCTTCTAGCTCCTACAATGAGCAGTTCTTC.

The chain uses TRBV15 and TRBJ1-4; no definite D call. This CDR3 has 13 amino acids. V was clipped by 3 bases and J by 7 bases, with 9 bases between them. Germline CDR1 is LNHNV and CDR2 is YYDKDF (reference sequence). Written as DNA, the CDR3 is TGTGCCACCAGCAGGGCCTTCGGTGAAAAACTGTTTTTT. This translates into CATSRAFGEKLFF.

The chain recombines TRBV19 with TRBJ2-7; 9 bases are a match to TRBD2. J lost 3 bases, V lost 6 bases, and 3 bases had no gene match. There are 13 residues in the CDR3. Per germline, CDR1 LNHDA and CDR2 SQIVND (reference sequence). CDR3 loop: CASRREGRYEQYF. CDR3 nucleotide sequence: TGTGCCAGTAGGCGGGAGGGCCGCTACGAGCAGTACTTC.

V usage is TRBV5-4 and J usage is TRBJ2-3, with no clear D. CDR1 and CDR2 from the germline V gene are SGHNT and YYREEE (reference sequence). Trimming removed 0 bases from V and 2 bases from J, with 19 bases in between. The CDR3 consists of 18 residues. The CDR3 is CASSLVSEVPLSTDTQYF. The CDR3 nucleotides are TGTGCCAGCAGCTTGGTTAGTGAAGTCCCCCTCTCCACAGATACGCAGTATTTT.

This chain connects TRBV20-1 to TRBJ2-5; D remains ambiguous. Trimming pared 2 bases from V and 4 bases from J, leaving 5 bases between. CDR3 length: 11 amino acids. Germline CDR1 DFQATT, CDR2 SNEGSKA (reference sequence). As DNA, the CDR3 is TGCAGTGCTAGACCTAGAGAGACCCAGTACTTC. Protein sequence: CSARPRETQYF.

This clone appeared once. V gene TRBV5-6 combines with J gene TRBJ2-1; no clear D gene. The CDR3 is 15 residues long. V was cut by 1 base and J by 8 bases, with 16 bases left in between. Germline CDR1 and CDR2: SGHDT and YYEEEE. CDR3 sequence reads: CASSLSAAYGDEQFF. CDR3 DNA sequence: TGTGCCAGCAGCTTGTCGGCGGCCTACGGCGATGAGCAGTTCTTC.

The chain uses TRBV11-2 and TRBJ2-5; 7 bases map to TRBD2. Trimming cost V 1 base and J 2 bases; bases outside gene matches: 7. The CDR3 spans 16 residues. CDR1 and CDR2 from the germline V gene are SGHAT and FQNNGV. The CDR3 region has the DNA TGTGCCAGCAGCTTAGTCCAATCCGGGAGGCAAGAGACCCAGTACTTC. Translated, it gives CASSLVQSGRQETQYF.

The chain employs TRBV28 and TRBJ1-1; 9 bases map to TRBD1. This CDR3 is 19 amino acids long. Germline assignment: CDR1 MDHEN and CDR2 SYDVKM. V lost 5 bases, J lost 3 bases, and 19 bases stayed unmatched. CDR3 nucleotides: TGTGCCAGCAGTATACCCACAAACGACAGGGGGACGCCCCACACTGAAGCTTTCTTT. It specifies CASSIPTNDRGTPHTEAFF.

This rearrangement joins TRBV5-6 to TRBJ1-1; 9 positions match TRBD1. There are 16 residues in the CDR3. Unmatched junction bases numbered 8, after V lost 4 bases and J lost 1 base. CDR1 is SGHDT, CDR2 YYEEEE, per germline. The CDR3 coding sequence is TGTGCCAGCAGCACCGGACAGGGGAGCCCGAACACTGAAGCTTTCTTT. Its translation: CASSTGQGSPNTEAFF.

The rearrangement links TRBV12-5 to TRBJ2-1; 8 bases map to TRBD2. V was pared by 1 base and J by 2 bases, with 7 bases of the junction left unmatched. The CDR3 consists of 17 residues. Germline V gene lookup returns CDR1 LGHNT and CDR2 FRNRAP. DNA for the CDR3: TGTGCTAGTGGTTTGGACCCGGGGGGGGCCCCCTACAATGAGCAGTTCTTC. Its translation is CASGLDPGGAPYNEQFF.

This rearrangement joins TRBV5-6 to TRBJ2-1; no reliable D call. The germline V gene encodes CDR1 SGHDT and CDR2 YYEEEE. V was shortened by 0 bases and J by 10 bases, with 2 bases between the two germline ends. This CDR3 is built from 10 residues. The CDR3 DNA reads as TGTGCCAGCAGCTTGGGCGAGCAGTTCTTC. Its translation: CASSLGEQFF.

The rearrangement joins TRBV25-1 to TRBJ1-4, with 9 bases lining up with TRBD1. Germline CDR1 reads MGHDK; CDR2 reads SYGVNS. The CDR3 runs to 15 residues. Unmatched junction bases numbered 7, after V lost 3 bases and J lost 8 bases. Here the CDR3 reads CASSDSGQGWEKLFF. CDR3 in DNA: TGTGCCAGCAGTGATTCGGGACAGGGATGGGAAAAACTGTTTTTT.

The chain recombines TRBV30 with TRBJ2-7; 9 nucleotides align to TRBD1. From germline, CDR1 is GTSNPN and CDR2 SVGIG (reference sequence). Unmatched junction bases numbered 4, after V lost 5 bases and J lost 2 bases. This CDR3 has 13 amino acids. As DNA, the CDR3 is TGTGCCTGGGGGGGGGACAGGGCCTACGAGCAGTACTTC. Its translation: CAWGGDRAYEQYF.

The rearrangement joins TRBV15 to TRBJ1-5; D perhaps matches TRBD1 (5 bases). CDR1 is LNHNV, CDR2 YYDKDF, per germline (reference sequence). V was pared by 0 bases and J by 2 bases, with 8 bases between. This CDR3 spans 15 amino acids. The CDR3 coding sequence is TGTGCCACCAGCAGAGATCCCAGGGGCAATCAGCCCCAGCATTTT. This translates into CATSRDPRGNQPQHF.

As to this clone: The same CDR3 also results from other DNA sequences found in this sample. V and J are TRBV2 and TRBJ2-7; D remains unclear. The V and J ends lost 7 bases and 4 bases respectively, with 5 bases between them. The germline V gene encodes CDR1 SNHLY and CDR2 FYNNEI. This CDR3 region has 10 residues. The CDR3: CASKGYEQYF. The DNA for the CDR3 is TGTGCCAGCAAGGGTTACGAGCAGTACTTC.

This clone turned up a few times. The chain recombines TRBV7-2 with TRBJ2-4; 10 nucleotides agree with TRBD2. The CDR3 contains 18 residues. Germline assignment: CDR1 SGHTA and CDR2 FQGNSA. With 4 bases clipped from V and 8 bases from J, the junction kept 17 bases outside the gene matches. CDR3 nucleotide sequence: TGTGCCAGCAGCTCTCTCTCAAAGCGGGGGGGCCCGGGAGACATTCAGTACTTC. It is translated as CASSSLSKRGGPGDIQYF.